This is a list of T cell receptor beta chains from one sample in a study of blood T cell repertoires in COVID-19. TCRdb's copy holds only in-frame clones and misses some; the assay was immunoSEQ multiplex PCR. The sample lists about 10,000 clones, about 81% occurring once. Sequencing was performed on peripheral blood. These receptors were collected from a man between 60 and 75 years old with active COVID-19. Both conserved end residues are part of each CDR3. Fields, in order: D gene, V gene, J gene, clone size, CDR3 DNA, CDR3 protein. A D gene is named only where the DNA matches it firmly. Some rows mark clone size as missing; the rest say once, few, many or name a class of expanded clone.

>.|TRBV7-2|TRBJ2-1|.
TGTGCCAGCAGCTCCGACAGGTACTCCTACAATGAGCAGTTCTTC
CASSSDRYSYNEQFF
>.|TRBV20-1|TRBJ2-5|.
TGCAGTGCTACACCAGGAGAGACCCAGTACTTC
CSATPGETQYF
>.|TRBV21-1|TRBJ1-3|.
TGTGCCAGCAGCAAACCGGGTTTCGCAGGGTTTACCACTACTGGAAACACCATATATTTT
CASSKPGFAGFTTTGNTIYF
>.|TRBV24-1|TRBJ2-5|once
TGTGCCACCAGTGACTCCAGCGGGCTAGAGACCCAGTACTTC
CATSDSSGLETQYF
>.|TRBV2|TRBJ1-5|.
TGTGCCAGCAGTGGAGTGTATGCGGAAAATAATCAGCCCCAGCATTTT
CASSGVYAENNQPQHF
>TRBD1|TRBV7-9|TRBJ1-1|.
TGTGCCAGCAGCTTCGACAGGGGGCGTATTGAAGCTTTCTTT
CASSFDRGRIEAFF
>.|TRBV20-1|TRBJ2-7|.
TGCAGTGCTGCGGAAACCGAGCAGTACTTC
CSAAETEQYF
>.|TRBV19|TRBJ1-5|.
TGTGCCAGTAGTATAGCCCGACAGCAGCCCCAGCATTTT
CASSIARQQPQHF
>.|TRBV19|TRBJ2-7|.
TGTGCCAGTAGGCGGGACAGCAGGAACTACGAGCAGTACTTC
CASRRDSRNYEQYF
>TRBD1|TRBV7-6|TRBJ2-7|once
TGTGCCAGCAGCTTAAGAGGGGGGACAGGGCGTGAGCAGTACTTC
CASSLRGGTGREQYF
>.|TRBV11-2|TRBJ2-1|.
TGTGCCAGCAGCTTAACCGGTCAGCAGTTCTTC
CASSLTGQQFF
>TRBD1|TRBV9|TRBJ2-7|.
TGTGCCAGCAGCGTAGCTATAGGACAGGGACTCTACGAGCAGTACTTC
CASSVAIGQGLYEQYF
>.|TRBV2|TRBJ2-5|.
TGTGCCAGCGGGAGGCTCCAAGAGACCCAGTACTTC
CASGRLQETQYF
>TRBD1|TRBV15|TRBJ2-4|.
TGTGCCACCAGCGTTACCGGGACAGTAGCCAAAAACATTCAGTACTTC
CATSVTGTVAKNIQYF
>TRBD1|TRBV3-1/TRBV3-2|TRBJ1-4|.
TGTGCCAGCAGCCAAAGACAGGGTCAGTCTAATGAAAAACTGTTTTTT
CASSQRQGQSNEKLFF
>TRBD2|TRBV14|TRBJ2-1|.
TGTGCCAGCAGCCAAGATCCAAGCGGGAGGGTGAGCTACAATGAGCAGTTCTTC
CASSQDPSGRVSYNEQFF
>TRBD2|TRBV5-6|TRBJ2-7|.
TGTGCCAGCAGCGGACTAGCGGGAGGGCCGAAGCAGTACTTC
CASSGLAGGPKQYF
>.|TRBV5-1|TRBJ1-5|.
TGCGCCAGCAGCTCTATCAGGGGCGGCAATCAGCCCCAGCATTTT
CASSSIRGGNQPQHF
>TRBD2|TRBV2|TRBJ2-1|.
TGTGCCAGCAAGCTTCTCCGGGGAGCGGGAGATGAGCAGTTCTTC
CASKLLRGAGDEQFF
>TRBD2|TRBV11-2|TRBJ2-7|.
TGTGCCAGCAGCTTAGGGACTAGCGGCCTACGAGGGCAGTACTTC
CASSLGTSGLRGQYF
>TRBD2|TRBV20-1|TRBJ2-7|.
TGCAGTGCTAAGCGGGAGGGGGAGCAGTACTTC
CSAKREGEQYF
>.|TRBV6-2/TRBV6-3|TRBJ2-7|.
TGTGCCAGCAGTGAGGACCCGGCGGGACAGAACTACGAGCAGTACTTC
CASSEDPAGQNYEQYF
>.|TRBV28|TRBJ1-5|.
TGTGCCAGCAGTCCCGGACTACCAAGTAGGCCCCAGCATTTT
CASSPGLPSRPQHF
>TRBD2|TRBV11-3|TRBJ2-3|.
TGTGCCAGCAGCGAGACACCGGGGACTAGCGGGGGCTACAGGGTTACGCAGTATTTT
CASSETPGTSGGYRVTQYF
>.|TRBV20-1|TRBJ2-7|.
TGCAGTGCCCACGGGGGTTACGAGCAGTACTTC
CSAHGGYEQYF
>TRBD2|TRBV19|TRBJ2-6|once
TGTGCCAGTAGTATGTTCGGGACTAGCTCTTACTCTGGGGCCAACGTCCTGACTTTC
CASSMFGTSSYSGANVLTF
>.|TRBV11-2|TRBJ2-2|.
TGTGCCAGCAGCTTAGTGGGACACACCACCGGGGAGCTGTTTTTT
CASSLVGHTTGELFF
>.|TRBV7-2|TRBJ2-1|.
TGTGCCAGCAGCAGTAGCGGCTCCTACAATGAGCAGTTCTTC
CASSSSGSYNEQFF
>TRBD2|TRBV28|TRBJ2-1|.
TGTGCCAGCAGCCTTAGCGGGGGGTACAATGAGCAGTTCTTC
CASSLSGGYNEQFF
>TRBD1|TRBV24-1|TRBJ2-5|.
TGTGCCACCAGTGATACAGGACAGGGTCAGACCCAGTACTTC
CATSDTGQGQTQYF
>TRBD1|TRBV19|TRBJ1-1|.
TGTGCCAGTAGTGGAGACAGGGGTCGCCACACTGAAGCTTTCTTT
CASSGDRGRHTEAFF
>TRBD2|TRBV14|TRBJ2-7|.
TGTGCCAGCAGCCGGGGACTAGCGGTCTCCTACGAGCAGTACTTC
CASSRGLAVSYEQYF
>.|TRBV7-6|TRBJ2-7|.
TGTGCCAGCAGCTTAGATGAGCGTTACGAGCAGTACTTC
CASSLDERYEQYF
>TRBD1|TRBV9|TRBJ1-3|few
TGTGCCAGCAGCCCCTCTTTAGGACAGGGGGCTGGAAACACCATATATTTT
CASSPSLGQGAGNTIYF
>TRBD1|TRBV7-7|TRBJ2-3|.
TGTGCCAGCAGCCTAGGGACAGGGGGCATAGATACGCAGTATTTT
CASSLGTGGIDTQYF
>.|TRBV7-6|TRBJ1-6|.
TGTGCCAGCAGCCTGGGACAAGACTCGAATTCACCCCTCCACTTT
CASSLGQDSNSPLHF
>TRBD2|TRBV7-8|TRBJ2-7|few
TGTGCCAGCAGCTTCGGACAGGGCTTACCGGGACTAGCGGGCCCTACCTACGAGCAGTACTTC
CASSFGQGLPGLAGPTYEQYF
>TRBD1|TRBV12-3/TRBV12-4|TRBJ2-7|.
TGTGCCAGCAAGCCGGGACAGGGTGGCGAGCAGTACTTC
CASKPGQGGEQYF
>.|TRBV6-5|TRBJ1-2|.
TGTGCCACCTTGAAACAGGGCTCGCTGGGCTACACCTTC
CATLKQGSLGYTF
>TRBD2|TRBV19|TRBJ2-1|.
TGTGCCAGTAAACTGCTTCTAGCGGGGGGAGCGCAGTTCTTC
CASKLLLAGGAQFF
>TRBD2|TRBV11-3|TRBJ2-1|once
TGTGCCAGCAGATCCGGGACTAGCGAGCTGGATGAGCAGTTCTTC
CASRSGTSELDEQFF
>TRBD1|TRBV6-5|TRBJ1-4|.
TGTGCCAGCAGGCTAGGACAGGGATCTAATGAAAAACTGTTTTTT
CASRLGQGSNEKLFF
>TRBD2|TRBV7-2|TRBJ2-3|once
TGTGCCAGCAGTTTAGGGACTAGCGGGGGTACCAGGTATTTT
CASSLGTSGGTRYF
>.|TRBV5-6|TRBJ1-6|once
TGTGCCAGCAGCTCCTCCCAGGAAGGGGTAACCTATAATTCACCCCTCCACTTT
CASSSSQEGVTYNSPLHF
>TRBD1|TRBV6-5|TRBJ2-5|few
TGTGCCAGCAGCCCCGGGACAGGGGGAGAGACCCAGTACTTC
CASSPGTGGETQYF
>.|TRBV18|TRBJ1-5|.
TGTGCCAGCTCACCTCAGGGGTCGAGCAATCAGCCCCAGCATTTT
CASSPQGSSNQPQHF
>TRBD2|TRBV4-2|TRBJ2-3|.
TGTGCCAGCAGCCCAGGCCGGGGGGGCACAGATACGCAGTATTTT
CASSPGRGGTDTQYF
>TRBD1|TRBV5-1|TRBJ1-1|.
TGCGCCAGCAGCTCCCTAGGGACAGCCAACACTGAAGCTTTCTTT
CASSSLGTANTEAFF
>.|TRBV7-2|TRBJ1-5|.
TGTGCCAGCAGCGAAGGCGGGGCTGCGGGTCAGCCCCAGCATTTT
CASSEGGAAGQPQHF
>TRBD1|TRBV15|TRBJ1-2|.
TGTGCCACCAGCAGATCCTTTACAGGGGTCTATGGCTACACCTTC
CATSRSFTGVYGYTF
>TRBD1|TRBV13|TRBJ1-2|.
TGTGCCAGCAGTTCCGGGACAGGGGGCTATGGCTACACCTTC
CASSSGTGGYGYTF
>.|TRBV28|TRBJ1-2|.
TGTGCCAGCAGTTTAACAGCTTCTTATGGCTACACCTTC
CASSLTASYGYTF
>TRBD2|TRBV5-4|TRBJ2-1|once
TGTGCCAGCAGCCACCTAGCGGGGGGCAGGTACAATGAGCAGTTCTTC
CASSHLAGGRYNEQFF